Listed here are 22 T cell receptor beta chains from one sample, sequenced in a study of blood T cell repertoires in COVID-19. Sequenced by immunoSEQ multiplex PCR; TCRdb stores in-frame clones only, minus some. The sample includes tens of thousands of clones, roughly 80% of them seen just once. Sequencing used peripheral blood. Every receptor here comes from a woman aged 80 or over with acute or convalescent COVID-19.

The gene calls are TRBV7-2 and TRBJ2-3; tentatively, D is TRBD2 (7 bases). V lost 5 bases and J 7 bases, leaving 25 bases between the germline ends. This CDR3 region has 17 residues. Looked up from germline, CDR1 is SGHTA and CDR2 is FQGNSA. The CDR3 coding sequence is TGTGCCAGCAGCGTCCCCGGGGAGGGGGGAGCCCTGAATACGCAGTATTTT. It specifies CASSVPGEGGALNTQYF.

This chain links TRBV7-2 with TRBJ1-6; 8 positions match TRBD1. Trimming cost V 5 bases and J 6 bases; bases outside gene matches: 9. Germline CDR1 and CDR2: SGHTA and FQGNSA. CDR3 length: 16 residues. The CDR3 DNA is TGTGCCAGCAGCCTACAGGGGGATATCGGTAATTCACCCCTCCACTTT. Its protein is CASSLQGDIGNSPLHF.

The gene calls are TRBV6-2 or TRBV6-3 and TRBJ2-1; weak D call: TRBD1 (6 bases). This CDR3 is 14 amino acids long. The germline V gene has CDR1 MNHEY and CDR2 SVGEGT. V lost 5 bases, J lost 7 bases, and 15 bases lay in between. Written as DNA, the CDR3 is TGTGCCAGCAGTCAGAGAACAGGGTGGAATGAGCAGTTCTTC. Its translation: CASSQRTGWNEQFF.

The chain is built from TRBV7-3 and TRBJ2-5, with 8 bases that match TRBD1. The CDR3 is made up of 16 amino acids. Germline CDR1 SGHTA, CDR2 FQGTGA. The V segment lost 0 bases and the J segment 1 base; nucleotides outside the gene matches: 4. The CDR3, as DNA: TGTGCCAGCAGCTTAACAGGACAGGGTAGCCAAGAGACCCAGTACTTC. Translation: CASSLTGQGSQETQYF.

V usage is TRBV24-1 and J usage is TRBJ2-3, with D hard to call. The CDR3 totals 15 residues. Germline V gene data show CDR1 as KGHDR and CDR2 as SFDVKD. V was shortened by 5 bases and J by 0 bases, with 11 bases between the two germline ends. CDR3: CATSGKTTSTDTQYF. The CDR3 bases are TGTGCCACCAGTGGTAAGACAACGAGCACAGATACGCAGTATTTT.

The DNA of the CDR3 is TGTGCCAGCAGCCAAGGACACTCTATCTATGAGCAGTTCTTC. This codes for CASSQGHSIYEQFF. V is TRBV3-1 (or the pseudogene TRBV3-2) and J is TRBJ2-1, with no clear D. CDR3 length equals 14 residues. Germline values: CDR1 LGHDT, CDR2 YNNKEL (reference sequence). Trimming pared 1 base from V and 8 bases from J, leaving 12 bases between.

The gene calls are TRBV4-3 and TRBJ1-5; D is uncertain. V was shortened by 3 bases and J by 5 bases, with 8 bases between the two germline ends. This CDR3 has 13 amino acids. The germline V gene has CDR1 LGHNA and CDR2 YSLEER. CDR3: CASSQGRDQPQHF. In DNA form, the CDR3 reads TGCGCCAGCAGCCAGGGGAGGGATCAGCCCCAGCATTTT.

This clone came up a few times. This chain connects TRBV4-1 to TRBJ1-6; 9 bases line up with TRBD1. This CDR3 spans 15 amino acids. CDR1 MGHRA and CDR2 YSYEKL come from the germline V gene. Trimming cost V 3 bases and J 10 bases; bases outside gene matches: 7. In nucleotides, the CDR3 is TGCGCCAGCAGCCACCGGACAGGGGAAGGATCACCCCTCCACTTT. This translates into CASSHRTGEGSPLHF.

The V gene is TRBV3-1 (or the pseudogene TRBV3-2), the J gene TRBJ2-7; 7 nucleotides agree with TRBD2. Germline V lookup: CDR1 LGHDT, CDR2 YNNKEL (reference sequence). The CDR3 spans 12 residues. Losses at the gene ends were 9 bases for V and 3 bases for J; bases not matched to a gene: 5. This CDR3 is CASMGDYYEQYF. CDR3 in DNA: TGTGCCAGTATGGGGGACTACTACGAGCAGTACTTC.

The chain combines TRBV11-3 with TRBJ2-7, with a weak D call TRBD1 (6 bases). Trimming took off 1 base at V and 3 bases at J, with 13 bases between the two ends. The CDR3 loop spans 15 amino acids. Germline lookup yields CDR1 SGHNT and CDR2 YENEEA. CDR3 sequence (DNA): TGTGCCAGCAGCTTAGGCCTCCAGGGGTACTACGAGCAGTACTTC. Translation: CASSLGLQGYYEQYF. Using reference TRBV11-3 and TRBJ2-7 for the parts outside the CDR3, the full variable domain is EAGVVQSPRYKIIEKKQPVAFWCNPISGHNTLYWYLQNLGQGPELLIRYENEEAVDDSQLPKDRFSAERLKGVDSTLKIQPAELGDSAVYLCASSLGLQGYYEQYFGPGTRLTVT.

This clone was found once. The gene calls are TRBV27 and TRBJ1-5; TRBD1 aligns across 7 bases. Losses at the gene ends were 5 bases for V and 7 bases for J; bases not matched to a gene: 5. This CDR3 has 13 residues. Germline V CDR1 and CDR2: MNHEY, SMNVEV (reference sequence). For the CDR3, the DNA is TGTGCCAGCAGTCTTGACAGGGAGCAGCCCCAGCATTTT. Residues: CASSLDREQPQHF.

This chain joins TRBV5-6 and TRBJ1-1; TRBD1 aligns across 7 bases. Germline CDR1 and CDR2: SGHDT and YYEEEE. V lost 0 bases and J lost 1; bases outside the gene matches: 3. CDR3 size: 15 residues. The CDR3 is CASSLDRGSNTEAFF. CDR3 DNA sequence: TGTGCCAGCAGCTTGGACAGGGGATCGAACACTGAAGCTTTCTTT.

The chain employs TRBV9 and TRBJ2-7; D perhaps matches TRBD1 (6 bases). Germline-derived CDR1 and CDR2 are SGDLS and YYNGEE. There are 14 residues in the CDR3. The V end was cut by 4 bases, the J end by 6 bases, with 17 bases between. The CDR3: CASSLFRDKGEQYF. The CDR3 DNA is TGTGCCAGCAGCCTATTCCGGGACAAGGGCGAGCAGTACTTC.

J is TRBJ1-2 and V is TRBV7-9; 11 positions match TRBD1. The CDR3 has 15 residues. The ends lost 1 base at V and 8 bases at J; junction bases unmatched: 6. Germline CDR1 reads SEHNR; CDR2 reads FQNEAQ (reference sequence). CDR3 region: CASSLGGQGARGYTF. As DNA, the CDR3 is TGTGCCAGCAGCTTAGGAGGACAGGGGGCAAGAGGCTACACCTTC.

This clone was recorded once. The V and J genes are TRBV5-1 and TRBJ2-5; 8 bases match TRBD2. CDR3 length equals 16 residues. Trimming took 0 bases from V and 5 from J; bases not matched to a gene: 9. The germline V gene encodes CDR1 SGHRS and CDR2 YFSETQ. CDR3 DNA: TGCGCCAGCAGCTTGGGGAGTGGGACTAGTTTGGAGACCCAGTACTTC. It translates to CASSLGSGTSLETQYF.

J is TRBJ2-7 and V is TRBV9, with 7 bases lining up with TRBD1. The germline gives CDR1 SGDLS, CDR2 YYNGEE. J gave up 7 bases and V 3 bases, and 10 bases lay outside the gene matches. The CDR3 runs 14 residues. The CDR3 loop is CASSAAGTAREQYF. CDR3 nucleotides: TGTGCCAGCAGCGCCGCCGGGACAGCAAGGGAGCAGTACTTC. Full variable domain (missing parts from reference TRBV9 and TRBJ2-7): DSGVTQTPKHLITATGQRVTLRCSPRSGDLSVYWYQQSLDQGLQFLIQYYNGEERAKGNILERFSAQQFPDLHSELNLSSLELGDSALYFCASSAAGTAREQYFGPGTRLTVT.

The V call is TRBV12-3 or TRBV12-4, the J call TRBJ2-7, with 7 bases fitting TRBD2. This CDR3 contains 13 residues. V was pared by 5 bases and J by 6 bases, with 7 bases of the junction left unmatched. The CDR3 spells CASSRRGDGEQYF. The CDR3 coding sequence is TGTGCCAGCAGTCGACGGGGGGACGGCGAGCAGTACTTC.

The sample holds a few counts of this clone. The V gene is TRBV15, the J gene TRBJ2-1; 10 nucleotides match TRBD2. The CDR3 length is 17 residues. Unmatched junction bases numbered 8, after V lost 0 bases and J lost 6 bases. Looked up from germline, CDR1 is LNHNV and CDR2 is YYDKDF (reference sequence). For the CDR3, the DNA is TGTGCCACCAGCAGAGATCCAGACCTAGCGGGAGTCAATGAGCAGTTCTTC. It yields the protein CATSRDPDLAGVNEQFF.

The chain employs TRBV6-5 and TRBJ2-5; 9 bases align to TRBD1. The V segment lost 0 bases and the J segment 5 bases; nucleotides outside the gene matches: 4. The CDR3 loop spans 15 amino acids. Germline-derived CDR1 and CDR2 are MNHEY and SVGAGI. The CDR3 is CASSYSGQGRETQYF. DNA for the CDR3: TGTGCCAGCAGTTACTCGGGACAGGGACGGGAGACCCAGTACTTC.

In this sample, this clone turned up once. The rearrangement links TRBV6-1 to TRBJ1-4, with D perhaps TRBD1 (5 bases). Germline V gene data show CDR1 as MNHNS and CDR2 as SASEGT. Trimming took off 2 bases at V and 0 bases at J, with 10 bases between the two ends. The CDR3 sequence is 16 residues long. The CDR3 here is CASSEPRQPTNEKLFF. The CDR3, as DNA: TGTGCCAGCAGTGAACCCCGACAGCCAACTAATGAAAAACTGTTTTTT.

The chain recombines TRBV10-3 with TRBJ1-2; the match to TRBD1 covers 7 bases. V lost 5 bases to trimming and J lost 3 bases; unmatched junction nucleotides: 6. CDR3 length: 14 amino acids. In germline, CDR1 is ENHRY, CDR2 SYGVKD. The CDR3 DNA is TGTGCCATCAGTCCGCAGGGGGAGTACTATGGCTACACCTTC. Protein product: CAISPQGEYYGYTF.

V and J are TRBV5-1 and TRBJ2-5, with 9 positions matching TRBD1. The CDR3 extends over 14 amino acids. Germline values: CDR1 SGHRS, CDR2 YFSETQ. V gave up 2 bases and J gave up 6 bases; unmatched junction bases: 5. As DNA, the CDR3 is TGCGCCAGCAGCTTAACAGGGGGCACGAAGACCCAGTACTTC. Its translation: CASSLTGGTKTQYF. The whole variable domain, filled in from reference TRBV5-1 and TRBJ2-5, reads KAGVTQTPRYLIKTRGQQVTLSCSPISGHRSVSWYQQTPGQGLQFLFEYFSETQRNKGNFPGRFSGRQFSNSRSEMNVSTLELGDSALYLCASSLTGGTKTQYFGPGTRLLVL.